This T cell receptor beta chain was sequenced during a study of technical replicates of blood from a few donors. Produced via immunoSEQ multiplex PCR; TCRdb's table is partial and in-frame only. The sample shows about 76,000 clones, around 85% of them seen only once. V lost 2 bases to trimming and J lost 3 bases, with 11 bases between them. There are 14 residues in the CDR3. Germline V CDR1 and CDR2: LGHNA, YNFKEQ. Sequencing used PBMCs. The genes are TRBV4-2 and TRBJ2-7; D might be TRBD1 (6 bases). This sequence originates from a human donor in good health. Some clones in this sample may be carry-over from other donors' samples. The CDR3 bases are TGTGCCAGCAGCCAACCCGGACAGCACTACGAGCAGTACTTC. Translation: CASSQPGQHYEQYF.